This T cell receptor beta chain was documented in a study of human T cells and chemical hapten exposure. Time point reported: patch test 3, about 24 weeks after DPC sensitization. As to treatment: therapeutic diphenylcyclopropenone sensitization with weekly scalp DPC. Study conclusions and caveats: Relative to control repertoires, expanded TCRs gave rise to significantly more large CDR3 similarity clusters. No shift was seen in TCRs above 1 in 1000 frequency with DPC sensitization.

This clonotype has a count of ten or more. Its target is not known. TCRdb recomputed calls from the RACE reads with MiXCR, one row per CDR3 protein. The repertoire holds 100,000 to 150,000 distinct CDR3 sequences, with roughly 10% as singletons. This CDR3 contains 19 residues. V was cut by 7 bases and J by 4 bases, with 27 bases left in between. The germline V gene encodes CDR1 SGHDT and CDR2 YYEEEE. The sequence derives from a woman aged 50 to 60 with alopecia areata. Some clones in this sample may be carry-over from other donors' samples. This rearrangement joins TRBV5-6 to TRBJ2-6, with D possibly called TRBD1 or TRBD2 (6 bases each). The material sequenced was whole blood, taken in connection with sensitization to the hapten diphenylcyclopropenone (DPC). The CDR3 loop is CASVPGGGRLGSGANVLTF. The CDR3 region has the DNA TGTGCCAGCGTCCCAGGAGGGGGGCGCCTAGGCTCAGGGGCCAACGTCCTGACTTTC. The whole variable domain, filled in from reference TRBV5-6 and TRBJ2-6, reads DAGVTQSPTHLIKTRGQQVTLRCSPKSGHDTVSWYQQALGQGPQFIFQYYEEEERQRGNFPDRFSGHQFPNYSSELNVNALLLGDSALYLCASVPGGGRLGSGANVLTFGAGSRLTVL.